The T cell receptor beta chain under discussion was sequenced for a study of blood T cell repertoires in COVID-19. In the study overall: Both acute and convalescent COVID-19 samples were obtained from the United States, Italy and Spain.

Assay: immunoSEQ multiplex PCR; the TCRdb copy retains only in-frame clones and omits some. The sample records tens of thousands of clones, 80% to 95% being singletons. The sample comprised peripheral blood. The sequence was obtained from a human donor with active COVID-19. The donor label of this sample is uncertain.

CDR3 protein: CAISREGDGRSSTDTQYF. The CDR3 bases are TGTGCCATCAGCCGGGAGGGGGACGGCCGATCGAGCACAGATACGCAGTATTTT. The rearrangement links TRBV10-3 to TRBJ2-3, with 8 bases fitting TRBD2. The CDR3 is 18 amino acids. V trimming: 6 bases; J trimming: 0 bases; junction bases outside the gene matches: 14. Germline CDR1 reads ENHRY; CDR2 reads SYGVKD.